This TCR beta chain was sequenced in a study of cytomegalovirus exposure and HLA in healthy donors. Comments on this clone: Its specificity is not known.

Use of 60 Vbeta and 13 Jbeta primers characterized the PCR. TCRdb's copy holds only in-frame clones and misses some; the assay was immunoSEQ multiplex PCR. This sample has over 75,000 clones, with roughly 80% found just once. Germline values: CDR1 PRHDT, CDR2 FYEKMQ (reference sequence). The junction had 11 bases not matched to a gene; V was cut back by 5 bases and J by 5 bases. CDR3 length equals 15 residues. Study-wide points: The authors enumerated 150 to 200 TCR beta chains as linked to cytomegalovirus. Presence/absence results assume similar sequencing depth per donor, which may not hold. TCR beta chain V- and J-gene trimming was linked, in a later analysis, to a missense variant in DCLRE1C.

The TCR was taken from a man aged 55 to 69 in good health and CMV-seropositive. Specimen: PBMCs. The V call is TRBV13, the J call TRBJ2-7, with 8 nucleotides matching TRBD1. The CDR3 here is CASSRDDRGVHEQYF. In DNA form, the CDR3 reads TGTGCCAGCAGCCGTGACGACAGGGGAGTCCACGAGCAGTACTTC.